The T cell receptor (beta chain) described here comes from a study of blood T cell repertoires in COVID-19. Study context: The cDNA or gDNA used as material had been derived from T cells, B-cell-depleted T cells, or PBMCs.

Original analysis: Reference gene primer amplification gave nucleated cell count estimates. Here immunoSEQ multiplex PCR was the method, and the copy in TCRdb shows in-frame clones only, minus some. V, J and clone size reflect that table, while D and trimming were determined from the DNA. Of 200,000 or so clones in the sample, 88% were seen once. Germline trimming cut 4 bases from V and 0 bases from J; bases unmatched to any gene: 14. Per germline, CDR1 MNHEY and CDR2 SMNVEV (reference sequence). The CDR3 consists of 19 residues. The chain joins TRBV27 to TRBJ2-4; TRBD2 agrees at 8 bases. The receptor was isolated from a man in his sixties or seventies with acute or convalescent COVID-19. Sequencing was performed on peripheral blood. The CDR3 loop is CASSSAKGGREVAKNIQYF. CDR3 sequence (DNA): TGTGCCAGCAGTTCCGCAAAAGGAGGGCGGGAGGTAGCCAAAAACATTCAGTACTTC.